What follows describes a single T cell receptor beta chain. Germline lookup yields CDR1 KGHDR and CDR2 SFDVKD. The CDR3 spans 16 residues. V dropped 5 bases and J dropped 0 bases, with 13 bases sitting between them. This record belongs to a study of blood T cell repertoires in COVID-19. The table came from immunoSEQ multiplex PCR; TCRdb's copy has only in-frame clones and leaves some out. Of about 300,000 clones listed, about 91% are singletons. V usage is TRBV24-1 and J usage is TRBJ2-1; the D is unclear. This clonotype was sampled from a woman aged 25 to 39 who had recovered from COVID-19. The sequencing sample was made of peripheral blood. CDR3 DNA sequence: TGTGCCACCAGTGTAGGCGGATCTGGCTCCTACAATGAGCAGTTCTTC. It encodes CATSVGGSGSYNEQFF.